This entry lists 27 T cell receptor beta chains sequenced from one sample in a study of T cell responses to AZD1222 COVID-19 vaccine. Sequencing used immunoSEQ multiplex PCR; TCRdb keeps in-frame clones, though not all of them. The profile shows 84,000 or so clones, around 90% of them singletons. The sequences come from peripheral blood, collected on day 0 of AZD1222 vaccination. These receptors were obtained from an adult in good health.

The chain links TRBV19 to TRBJ1-5; maybe TRBD1 (6 bases). Germline loops: CDR1 LNHDA, CDR2 SQIVND (reference sequence). V lost 10 bases and J lost 1, with 14 bases in between. The CDR3 loop spans 14 amino acids. CDR3 sequence: CATTNRASNQPQHF. The DNA of the CDR3 is TGTGCCACTACAAACAGGGCGAGCAATCAGCCCCAGCATTTT. Combining the CDR3 with reference TRBV19 and TRBJ1-5 gives the whole variable domain DGGITQSPKYLFRKEGQNVTLSCEQNLNHDAMYWYRQDPGQGLRLIYYSQIVNDFQKGDIAEGYSVSREKKESFPLTVTSAQKNPTAFYLCATTNRASNQPQHFGDGTRLSIL.

This CDR3 reads CASTPQGIEKLFF. The CDR3 coding sequence is TGTGCCAGCACCCCTCAGGGTATTGAAAAACTGTTTTTT. The chain recombines TRBV7-2 with TRBJ1-4; D possibly corresponds to TRBD1 (5 bases). The germline V gene has CDR1 SGHTA and CDR2 FQGNSA. The CDR3 sequence is 13 residues long. The V gene lost 7 bases and the J gene lost 7 bases, with 13 bases spanning the gap.

This sequence joins TRBV7-9 and TRBJ1-6; D is unclear. Germline CDR1 and CDR2: SEHNR and FQNEAQ (reference sequence). V lost 1 base to trimming and J lost 9 bases, with 10 bases between them. There are 14 residues in the CDR3. The CDR3 region has the DNA TGTGCCAGCAGCTTAGAATCTCCGGCTTCACCCCTCCACTTT. This encodes CASSLESPASPLHF. Complete variable domain (other parts from reference TRBV7-9 and TRBJ1-6): DTGVSQNPRHKITKRGQNVTFRCDPISEHNRLYWYRQTLGQGPEFLTYFQNEAQLEKSRLLSDRFSAERPKGSFSTLEIQRTEQGDSAMYLCASSLESPASPLHFGNGTRLTVT.

CDR3 sequence: CASSESVLTASSYNEQFF. In DNA form, the CDR3 reads TGCGCCAGCAGTGAGTCCGTTCTGACAGCCAGCTCCTACAATGAGCAGTTCTTC. The chain joins TRBV10-1 to TRBJ2-1; the D gene is possibly TRBD1 (5 bases). CDR3 size: 18 residues. Between the trimmed V and J ends, which lost 0 bases and 0 bases, there was a span of 15 bases. Germline loops: CDR1 WNHNN, CDR2 SYGVQD (reference sequence).

V and J are TRBV6-4 and TRBJ2-1; D may be TRBD1 (6 bases). This CDR3 is built from 19 residues. CDR1 and CDR2 from the germline V gene are MRHNA and SNTAGT. V was trimmed by 0 bases and J by 0 bases, leaving 18 bases between them. The CDR3 bases are TGTGCCAGCAGTGACTCTAGGGGGTTCTTTAGGTGCTCCTACAATGAGCAGTTCTTC. Translation: CASSDSRGFFRCSYNEQFF.

The V and J genes are TRBV6-1 and TRBJ1-2; TRBD1 is a possible D gene (6 bases). The CDR3 runs 16 residues. The V and J ends lost 6 bases and 4 bases respectively, with 21 bases between them. The germline V gene encodes CDR1 MNHNS and CDR2 SASEGT. The CDR3 DNA sequence: TGTGCCAGCAGAGAACCCAGGGACACCTGGGGCTATGGCTACACCTTC. Translated, it gives CASREPRDTWGYGYTF.

The rearrangement uses TRBV7-9 and TRBJ2-2, with D perhaps matching TRBD1 (6 bases). Germline CDR1 and CDR2: SEHNR and FQNEAQ (reference sequence). The CDR3 length is 15 residues. Trimming shortened V by 5 bases and J by 7 bases, and 17 bases separated the two germline ends. CDR3 residues: CASSRVRGNDGELFF. CDR3 coding DNA: TGTGCCAGCAGCCGAGTTAGGGGGAATGACGGGGAGCTGTTTTTT.

This sequence joins TRBV5-4 and TRBJ1-2; D might be TRBD1 (6 bases). Trimming stripped 5 bases from V and 8 bases from J, with 13 bases between. The germline gives CDR1 SGHNT, CDR2 YYREEE (reference sequence). This CDR3 has 12 residues. The CDR3 loop is CASSTGFAGYTF. CDR3 coding DNA: TGTGCCAGCAGTACAGGGTTTGCGGGCTACACCTTC.

This clone was observed a single time. The chain combines TRBV3-1 (or the pseudogene TRBV3-2) with TRBJ1-3; D uncertain. Germline assignment: CDR1 LGHDT and CDR2 YNNKEL (reference sequence). Trimming pared 0 bases from V and 0 bases from J, leaving 12 bases between. CDR3 length: 17 residues. This CDR3 is CASSQEKVPHSGNTIYF. CDR3 coding DNA: TGTGCCAGCAGCCAAGAAAAGGTCCCACACTCTGGAAACACCATATATTTT.

As DNA, the CDR3 is TGTGCCAGCAGCTTCGGTGACCGGGTGGGGGAAAAACTGTTTTTT. Translating gives CASSFGDRVGEKLFF. The gene calls are TRBV7-9 and TRBJ1-4; D is undetermined. The germline gives CDR1 SEHNR, CDR2 FQNEAQ (reference sequence). This CDR3 spans 15 amino acids. The V gene lost 3 bases and the J gene lost 8 bases, with 16 bases spanning the gap.

The rearrangement uses TRBV7-9 and TRBJ2-7; a possible D gene is TRBD1 (6 bases). Germline CDR1 and CDR2: SEHNR and FQNEAQ (reference sequence). The V gene lost 4 bases and the J gene lost 4 bases, with 8 bases spanning the gap. The CDR3 loop spans 12 amino acids. Written as DNA, the CDR3 is TGTGCCAGCAGCTCACAGGGTTACGAGCAGTACTTC. This translates into CASSSQGYEQYF.

This clone appeared a few times. The gene calls are TRBV19 and TRBJ1-2, with 9 bases fitting TRBD1. The length of the CDR3 is 17 residues. V gave up 5 bases and J gave up 6 bases; unmatched junction bases: 16. Germline CDR1 and CDR2: LNHDA and SQIVND (reference sequence). As DNA, the CDR3 is TGTGCCAGTAGTCAAGATGGGACAGGGAGGGGAGACCATGGCTACACCTTC. It yields the protein CASSQDGTGRGDHGYTF.

The chain recombines TRBV10-3 with TRBJ1-1; perhaps TRBD1 as D (5 bases). This CDR3 has 12 amino acids. Per germline, CDR1 ENHRY and CDR2 SYGVKD. V lost 9 bases and J lost 7, with 15 bases in between. CDR3 DNA sequence: TGTGCCATTCAGAGCGGGGGGGGTGAAGCTTTCTTT. Encoded protein: CAIQSGGGEAFF.

V gene TRBV11-2 combines with J gene TRBJ2-1, with 8 bases matching TRBD2. J gave up 9 bases and V 5 bases, and 15 bases lay outside the gene matches. CDR1 and CDR2 from the germline V gene are SGHAT and FQNNGV. This CDR3 comprises 16 residues. The CDR3 reads CASSPRVTGGISEQFF. CDR3 DNA sequence: TGTGCCAGCAGCCCAAGGGTAACGGGGGGGATTTCTGAGCAGTTCTTC.

The chain has TRBV19 and TRBJ1-5; possible D gene TRBD1, 6 bases. Trimming removed 8 bases from V and 3 bases from J, with 17 bases in between. This CDR3 comprises 15 residues. Germline assignment: CDR1 LNHDA and CDR2 SQIVND (reference sequence). The CDR3 DNA is TGTGCCAGTCAAGGACAGCCGGCTTCCAATCAGCCCCAGCATTTT. The encoded protein is CASQGQPASNQPQHF.

The V gene is TRBV10-2, the J gene TRBJ2-1; the match to TRBD2 covers 13 bases. The germline CDR1 and CDR2 sequences are WSHSY and SAAADI. This CDR3 comprises 15 residues. V lost 6 bases and J lost 4; bases outside the gene matches: 3. CDR3 residues: CASSPLAGGYNEQFF. The CDR3 bases are TGCGCCAGCAGCCCACTAGCGGGAGGGTACAATGAGCAGTTCTTC.

The chain is built from TRBV5-1 and TRBJ2-2; 14 bases map to TRBD2. After removal of 1 base from V and 4 bases from J, the junction contained 6 bases not matched to a gene. This CDR3 is 18 amino acids long. Per germline, CDR1 SGHRS and CDR2 YFSETQ. The CDR3 protein is CASSLRGTSGSGTGELFF. DNA for the CDR3: TGCGCCAGCAGCTTGAGGGGGACTAGCGGGAGCGGCACCGGGGAGCTGTTTTTT.

V gene TRBV5-6 combines with J gene TRBJ1-5; D call uncertain. Trimming pared 2 bases from V and 4 bases from J, leaving 7 bases between. Germline V gene data show CDR1 as SGHDT and CDR2 as YYEEEE. The CDR3 contains 13 residues. The CDR3 DNA sequence: TGTGCCAGCAGCTTTGGGTCAAATCAGCCCCAGCATTTT. Protein product: CASSFGSNQPQHF. The full variable domain, its missing parts supplied by reference TRBV5-6 and TRBJ1-5, is DAGVTQSPTHLIKTRGQQVTLRCSPKSGHDTVSWYQQALGQGPQFIFQYYEEEERQRGNFPDRFSGHQFPNYSSELNVNALLLGDSALYLCASSFGSNQPQHFGDGTRLSIL.

The table lists this clone with a count of one. The rearrangement joins TRBV12-3 or TRBV12-4 to TRBJ1-1, with D uncertain. Trimming shortened V by 3 bases and J by 7 bases, and 6 bases separated the two germline ends. This CDR3 comprises 11 residues. CDR3 sequence reads: CASSFLDEAFF. CDR3 bases: TGTGCCAGCAGTTTTCTGGATGAAGCTTTCTTT.

The rearrangement uses TRBV6-5 and TRBJ1-2; D uncertain. The CDR3 totals 13 residues. Germline V lookup: CDR1 MNHEY, CDR2 SVGAGI. The V end was cut by 1 base, the J end by 2 bases, with 5 bases between. Here the CDR3 reads CASSYFGNYGYTF. CDR3 in DNA: TGTGCCAGCAGTTACTTTGGAAACTATGGCTACACCTTC.

Only a few counts were recorded for this clone. The rearrangement links TRBV6-1 to TRBJ2-1; D gene unclear. This CDR3 has 16 residues. Trimming removed 4 bases from V and 0 bases from J, with 13 bases in between. Germline CDR1 MNHNS, CDR2 SASEGT. This CDR3 is CASSGRLASSYNEQFF. In DNA form, the CDR3 reads TGTGCCAGCAGTGGAAGACTGGCGAGCTCCTACAATGAGCAGTTCTTC.

The chain uses TRBV7-2 and TRBJ1-4; tentative D call: TRBD1 (5 bases). V lost 1 base and J 7 bases, leaving 13 bases between the germline ends. The CDR3 contains 15 residues. Germline V gene sequence: CDR1 SGHTA, CDR2 FQGNSA. This chain's CDR3 is CASSLVFGGSEKLFF. Here the CDR3 DNA reads TGTGCCAGCAGCTTAGTGTTTGGGGGGAGTGAAAAACTGTTTTTT.

J is TRBJ2-3 and V is TRBV7-9; weak D call: TRBD1 (6 bases). CDR1 is SEHNR and CDR2 is FQNEAQ in the germline V gene (reference sequence). The CDR3 is made up of 15 amino acids. Trimming stripped 2 bases from V and 4 bases from J, with 13 bases between. CDR3 nucleotide sequence: TGTGCCAGCAGCTTAAGCTGGGGGCAACCAGATACGCAGTATTTT. Amino acid sequence: CASSLSWGQPDTQYF.

This chain links TRBV11-2 with TRBJ1-6; weak D call: TRBD1 (5 bases). The germline V gene has CDR1 SGHAT and CDR2 FQNNGV. Trimming stripped 4 bases from V and 3 bases from J, with 10 bases between. The CDR3 loop spans 15 amino acids. The CDR3 DNA reads as TGTGCCAGCAGCTCGGGGACTAACTATAATTCACCCCTCCACTTT. Residues: CASSSGTNYNSPLHF.

This sequence joins TRBV6-5 and TRBJ1-4; D might be TRBD1 (5 bases). Germline V gene data show CDR1 as MNHEY and CDR2 as SVGAGI. Between the trimmed V and J ends, which lost 0 bases and 4 bases, there was a span of 9 bases. CDR3 length: 15 residues. For the CDR3, the DNA is TGTGCCAGCAGTTACTCAGGGGCGAATAATGAAAAACTGTTTTTT. It is translated as CASSYSGANNEKLFF.

V and J are TRBV12-3 or TRBV12-4 and TRBJ2-2; perhaps TRBD2 as D (5 bases). Trimming cost V 3 bases and J 6 bases, with 8 bases left between them. This CDR3 is 13 amino acids long. The CDR3 spells CASSFGVPGELFF. As DNA, the CDR3 is TGTGCCAGCAGTTTCGGGGTGCCCGGGGAGCTGTTTTTT.

The chain recombines TRBV6-5 with TRBJ2-5; 8 nucleotides match TRBD2. Unmatched junction bases numbered 8, after V lost 6 bases and J lost 2 bases. Germline values: CDR1 MNHEY, CDR2 SVGAGI. CDR3 length equals 15 residues. The CDR3 bases are TGTGCCAGCAGCCGCTCGGGACTAGTGCAAGAGACCCAGTACTTC. It yields the protein CASSRSGLVQETQYF.